These T cell receptor beta chains were read from a single sample in a study of OX40 agonist ivuxolimab in advanced cancers. TCRdb's copy holds only in-frame clones and misses some; the assay was immunoSEQ multiplex PCR. The sample carries 50,000 to 65,000 clones, roughly 89% recorded once. This material consisted of CD4+ or CD8+ T cells sorted from blood, taken in a trial of the OX40 agonist ivuxolimab. All receptors come from an adult with an advanced solid tumor such as melanoma, head and neck, liver or kidney cancer. The CDR3 runs from the conserved cysteine through the conserved F or W. The D gene is left open where the match is weak. Clone size appears in some rows only: once, few, many, or a class for an expanded clone.

D gene,J gene,clone size,V gene,CDR3 DNA,CDR3 protein
.,TRBJ1-5,.,TRBV28,TGTGCCAGCACGGGGGGGCCTTTAGCCCAGCATTTT,CASTGGPLAQHF
.,TRBJ2-7,.,TRBV5-1,TGCGCCAGCAGCTCCCGGGACGGAGGCTACGAGCAGTACTTC,CASSSRDGGYEQYF
.,TRBJ2-7,.,TRBV14,TGTGCCAGCAGCAATACAGGGAGCTCCTACGAGCAGTACTTC,CASSNTGSSYEQYF
.,TRBJ1-5,.,TRBV30,TGTGCCTGGAGTCCTCAGAGATTCGATAGCAATCAGCCCCAGCATTTT,CAWSPQRFDSNQPQHF
TRBD1,TRBJ2-2,.,TRBV23-1,TGCGCCAGCAGTCAATCGGGCGGACAGGCCAACCCCGGGGAGCTGTTTTTT,CASSQSGGQANPGELFF
.,TRBJ2-7,.,TRBV6-6,TGTGCCAGCGGCCCGACTAGGGGTCCTTACGAGCAGTACTTC,CASGPTRGPYEQYF
.,TRBJ2-3,once,TRBV5-8,TGTGCCAGCAGCGATGACAGGAGCACAGATACGCAGTATTTT,CASSDDRSTDTQYF
.,TRBJ2-7,.,TRBV5-6,TGTGCCAGCAGCTTGGTCCTCCAATCCTCCTACGAGCAGTACTTC,CASSLVLQSSYEQYF
TRBD2,TRBJ2-7,once,TRBV28,TGTGCCAGCAACCGTGGTGGCTGGGGGGGGGAGCAGTACTTC,CASNRGGWGGEQYF
.,TRBJ1-1,.,TRBV10-2,TGCGTCAGCAGCCAAACAAATATGAACACTGAAGCTTTCTTT,CVSSQTNMNTEAFF
TRBD1,TRBJ1-1,few,TRBV9,TGTGCCAGCAGCCCTTGGACAGGGCCAGCTTTCTTT,CASSPWTGPAFF
.,TRBJ1-5,.,TRBV28,TGTGCCAGCAGGAGTGGCCCTCGGAGCAATCAGCCCCAGCATTTT,CASRSGPRSNQPQHF
.,TRBJ1-1,.,TRBV5-6,TGTGCCAGCAGCTTATGGGGGGGCACTGAAGCTTTCTTT,CASSLWGGTEAFF
TRBD1,TRBJ1-1,.,TRBV18,TGTGCCAGCTCACCAGACAGGGCGGGGATGAACACTGAAGCTTTCTTT,CASSPDRAGMNTEAFF
TRBD2,TRBJ2-5,.,TRBV9,TGTGCCAGCAGCGTAGGGCTAGCGGGAGGAGAGACCCAGTACTTC,CASSVGLAGGETQYF
.,TRBJ1-3,.,TRBV15,TGTGCCACCAGCAGGGACACGGGGGCTCTAAGCACTGGAAACACCATATATTTT,CATSRDTGALSTGNTIYF
TRBD2,TRBJ2-7,few,TRBV11-2,TGTGCCAGCACCCCAAGCGGGAGGACAAACGAGCAGTACTTC,CASTPSGRTNEQYF
TRBD2,TRBJ2-1,.,TRBV15,TGTGCCACCAGCAGAGATTTTTGGAGCGGGAGGGCCTGGGAGCAGTTCTTC,CATSRDFWSGRAWEQFF
.,TRBJ1-1,.,TRBV6-5,TGTGCCAGCAGTCTCGAGATGAACACTGAAGCTTTCTTT,CASSLEMNTEAFF
.,TRBJ2-5,.,TRBV6-1,TGTGCCAGCGAAGGACTTTCGGAGACCCAGTACTTC,CASEGLSETQYF
.,TRBJ1-4,.,TRBV2,TGTGCAAGCAGAGGGCAGGCTCTGGGTGAAAAACTGTTTTTT,CASRGQALGEKLFF
TRBD2,TRBJ2-1,.,TRBV5-1,TGCGCCAGCAGCTTGACTAGCGGAAGCTCCTACAATGAGCAGTTCTTC,CASSLTSGSSYNEQFF
.,TRBJ2-7,.,TRBV6-6,TGTGCCAGCAGTTATTTGTACGAGCAGTACTTC,CASSYLYEQYF
.,TRBJ1-2,.,TRBV4-2,TGTGCCAGCAGCCAAGATCGTGGAGTAAGCACCTTC,CASSQDRGVSTF
TRBD2,TRBJ2-1,.,TRBV10-2,TGCGCCACCAACCCGGGACTAACGTATGAGCAGTTCTTC,CATNPGLTYEQFF
TRBD1,TRBJ2-7,.,TRBV10-2,TGCGCCAGCAGCGGGACAGGGAATTCCTACGAGCAGTACTTC,CASSGTGNSYEQYF
TRBD2,TRBJ2-1,.,TRBV10-3,TGTGCCATCAGGAGATCACTAGCGGGCGATGAGCAGTTCTTC,CAIRRSLAGDEQFF
.,TRBJ2-1,.,TRBV29-1,TGCAGCGTTGACCAGCGACTAGGGGGCGAGCAGTTCTTC,CSVDQRLGGEQFF
.,TRBJ2-5,.,TRBV19,TGTGCCAGTAGTATGTCGGCAGGGGGGCAAGAGACCCAGTACTTC,CASSMSAGGQETQYF
.,TRBJ1-3,.,TRBV6-5,TGTGCCAGCAGTTACTCAGGGGTGGCTGGAAACACCATATATTTT,CASSYSGVAGNTIYF
.,TRBJ2-2,.,TRBV28,TGTGCCAGCAGTATTCTGGGACCCAACACCGGGGAGCTGTTTTTT,CASSILGPNTGELFF
.,TRBJ1-5,.,TRBV19,TGTGCCAGTAGTATAGACAGTAGTAGCAATCAGCCCCAGCATTTT,CASSIDSSSNQPQHF
TRBD1,TRBJ2-7,.,TRBV28,TGTGCCAGCAGTTCCCCGGGACAGGGTTCCTACGAGCAGTACTTC,CASSSPGQGSYEQYF
TRBD2,TRBJ2-3,.,TRBV4-2,TGTGCCAGCAGCCAAGATGTGTCTAGCGGAGGGGTGAGGGCAGATACGCAGTATTTT,CASSQDVSSGGVRADTQYF
TRBD2,TRBJ2-3,.,TRBV10-3,TGTGCCACGACTAGCGGACCTAGCACAGATACGCAGTATTTT,CATTSGPSTDTQYF
TRBD1,TRBJ1-1,.,TRBV6-1,TGTGCCAGCAGTGTAACAGGGGTGCCTGAAGCTTTCTTT,CASSVTGVPEAFF